This T cell receptor beta chain was identified during a study of T cell responses to AZD1222 COVID-19 vaccine. Overall study findings and caveats: Reportedly, nearly half of unique spike TCRs recognized epitopes outside B.1.351/B.1.1.7 mutations.

About this clone itself: Antigen specificity is unknown.

The protocol was immunoSEQ multiplex PCR, while the TCRdb copy is restricted to in-frame clones and leaves out a portion. The sample consists of some 84,000 clones, roughly 89% of them appearing once. CDR1 and CDR2 (germline): MRHNA, SNTAGT. CDR3 length: 14 amino acids. The ends lost 6 bases at V and 1 base at J; junction bases unmatched: 1. The sequence was collected from an adult who received the AZD1222 COVID-19 vaccine. Sequencing used peripheral blood, obtained 28 days after the second AZD1222 dose. The chain couples TRBV6-4 to TRBJ2-2; 8 bases match TRBD1. The CDR3 is CASRGQGNTGELFF. For the CDR3, the DNA is TGTGCCAGCAGAGGACAGGGGAACACCGGGGAGCTGTTTTTT.